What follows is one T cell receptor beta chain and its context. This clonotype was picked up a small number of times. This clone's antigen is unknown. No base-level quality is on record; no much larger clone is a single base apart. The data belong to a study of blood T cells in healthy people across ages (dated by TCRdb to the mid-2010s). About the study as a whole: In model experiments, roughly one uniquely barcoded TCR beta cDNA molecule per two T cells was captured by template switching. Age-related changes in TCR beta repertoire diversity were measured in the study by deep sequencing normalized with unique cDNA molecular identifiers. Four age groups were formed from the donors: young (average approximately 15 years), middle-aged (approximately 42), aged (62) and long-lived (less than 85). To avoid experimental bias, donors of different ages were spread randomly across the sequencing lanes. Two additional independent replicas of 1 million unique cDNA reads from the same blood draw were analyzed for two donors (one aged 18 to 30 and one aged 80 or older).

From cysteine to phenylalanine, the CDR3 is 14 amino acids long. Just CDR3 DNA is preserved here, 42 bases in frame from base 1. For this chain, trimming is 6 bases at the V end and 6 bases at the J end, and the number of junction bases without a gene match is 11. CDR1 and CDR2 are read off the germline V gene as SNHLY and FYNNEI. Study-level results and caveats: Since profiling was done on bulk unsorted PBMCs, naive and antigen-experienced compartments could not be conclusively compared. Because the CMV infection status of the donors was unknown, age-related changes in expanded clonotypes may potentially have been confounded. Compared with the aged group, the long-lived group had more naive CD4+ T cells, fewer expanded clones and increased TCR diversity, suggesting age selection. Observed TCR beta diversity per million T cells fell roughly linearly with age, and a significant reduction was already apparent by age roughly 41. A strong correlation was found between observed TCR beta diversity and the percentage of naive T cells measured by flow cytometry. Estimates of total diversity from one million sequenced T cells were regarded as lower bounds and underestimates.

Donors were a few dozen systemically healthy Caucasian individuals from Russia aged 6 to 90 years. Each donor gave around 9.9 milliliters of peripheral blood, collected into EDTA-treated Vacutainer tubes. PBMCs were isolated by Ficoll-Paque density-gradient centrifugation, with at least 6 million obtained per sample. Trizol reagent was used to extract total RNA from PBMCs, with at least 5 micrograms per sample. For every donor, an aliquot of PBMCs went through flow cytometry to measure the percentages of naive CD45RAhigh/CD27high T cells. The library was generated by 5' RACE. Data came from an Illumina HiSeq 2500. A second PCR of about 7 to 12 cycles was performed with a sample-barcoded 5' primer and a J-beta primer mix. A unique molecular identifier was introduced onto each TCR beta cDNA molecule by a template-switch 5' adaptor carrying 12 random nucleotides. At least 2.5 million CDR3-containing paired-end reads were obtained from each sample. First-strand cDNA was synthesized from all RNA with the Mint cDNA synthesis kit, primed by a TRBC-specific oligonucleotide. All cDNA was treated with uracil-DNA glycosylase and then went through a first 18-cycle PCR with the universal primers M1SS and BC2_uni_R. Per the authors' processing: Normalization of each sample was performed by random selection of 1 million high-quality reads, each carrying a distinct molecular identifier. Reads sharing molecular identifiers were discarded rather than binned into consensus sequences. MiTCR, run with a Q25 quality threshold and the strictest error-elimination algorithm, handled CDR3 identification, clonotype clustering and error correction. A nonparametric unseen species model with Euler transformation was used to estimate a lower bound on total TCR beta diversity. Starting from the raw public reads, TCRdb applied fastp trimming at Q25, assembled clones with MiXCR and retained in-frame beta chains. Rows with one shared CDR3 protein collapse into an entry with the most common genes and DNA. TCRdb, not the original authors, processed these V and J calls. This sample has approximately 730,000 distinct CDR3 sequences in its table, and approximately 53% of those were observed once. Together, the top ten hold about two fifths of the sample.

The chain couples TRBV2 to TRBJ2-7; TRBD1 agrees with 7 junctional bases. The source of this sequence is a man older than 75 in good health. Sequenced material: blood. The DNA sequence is TGTGCCAGCAGCCTCAGACAGGGTGCAAGCGAGCAGTACTTC. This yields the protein CASSLRQGASEQYF.